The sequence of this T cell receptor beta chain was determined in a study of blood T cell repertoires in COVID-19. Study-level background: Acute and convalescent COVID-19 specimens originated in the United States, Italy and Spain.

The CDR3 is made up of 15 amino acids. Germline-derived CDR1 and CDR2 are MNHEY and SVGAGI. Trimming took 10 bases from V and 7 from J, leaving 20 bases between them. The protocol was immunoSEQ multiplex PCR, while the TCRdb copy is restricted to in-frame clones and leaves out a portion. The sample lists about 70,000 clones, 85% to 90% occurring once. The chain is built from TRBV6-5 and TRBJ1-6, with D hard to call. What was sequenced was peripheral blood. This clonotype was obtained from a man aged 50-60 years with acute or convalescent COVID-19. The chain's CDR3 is CATHPHGSRNSPLHF. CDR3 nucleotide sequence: TGTGCCACCCACCCCCACGGGTCGAGAAATTCACCCCTCCACTTT.